Listed below are T cell receptor beta chains from one sample, sequenced in a study of T-cell reconstitution after alpha-beta-depleted transplantation in children. TCRdb re-called the PCR reads through MiXCR, storing one row per CDR3 protein. Of about 610,000 distinct CDR3 sequences in the sample, roughly a tenth were seen once. The sample here was PBMCs from the stem cell graft donor, taken from the stem cell graft. The receptor source for this set is a human donor who donated a stem cell graft to a child with acute myeloid leukemia. The CDR3 runs from the conserved cysteine through the conserved F or W. Fields, in order: D gene, J gene, V gene, clone size, CDR3 DNA, CDR3 protein. The D gene is left open where the match is weak. For some rows the clone size is stated as once, few or many, or as a class when expanded; others skip it.

d_call: .
j_call: TRBJ2-5
v_call: TRBV27
clone_size: .
cdr3_nt: TGTGCCAGCAGTTTACGGTCCGTTCCGGGGTTCTCCCAAGAGACCCAGTACTTC
cdr3_aa: CASSLRSVPGFSQETQYF

d_call: TRBD1
j_call: TRBJ1-1
v_call: TRBV5-1
clone_size: few
cdr3_nt: TGCGCCAGCAGCCAGCCGGACAGGGGGACTGAAGCTTTCTTT
cdr3_aa: CASSQPDRGTEAFF

d_call: .
j_call: TRBJ2-6
v_call: TRBV7-9
clone_size: .
cdr3_nt: TGTGCCAGCAGCTTAGAGCTGGCTGGGGCCAACGTCCTGACTTTC
cdr3_aa: CASSLELAGANVLTF

d_call: .
j_call: TRBJ2-3
v_call: TRBV6-9
clone_size: .
cdr3_nt: TGTGCCAGCAGTTATTCTACGGGAAGCACAGATACGCAGTATTTT
cdr3_aa: CASSYSTGSTDTQYF

d_call: .
j_call: TRBJ1-2
v_call: TRBV7-3
clone_size: .
cdr3_nt: TGTGCCAGCAGCTTAACATCGGGGCAGGGCTACACCTTC
cdr3_aa: CASSLTSGQGYTF

d_call: .
j_call: TRBJ1-5
v_call: TRBV12-3/TRBV12-4
clone_size: many
cdr3_nt: TGTGCCAGCAGACCCGGGACCATCAATCAGCCCCAGCATTTT
cdr3_aa: CASRPGTINQPQHF

d_call: TRBD2
j_call: TRBJ2-3
v_call: TRBV29-1
clone_size: many
cdr3_nt: TGCAGCGTTCTTGGGACTAGCGGGAGAGTTGATACGCAGTATTTT
cdr3_aa: CSVLGTSGRVDTQYF

d_call: TRBD1
j_call: TRBJ2-6
v_call: TRBV27
clone_size: many
cdr3_nt: TGTGCCAGCAGTCGGACAGGGGGCGGGGCCAACGTCCTGACTTTC
cdr3_aa: CASSRTGGGANVLTF

d_call: TRBD1
j_call: TRBJ2-1
v_call: TRBV29-1
clone_size: few
cdr3_nt: TGCAGCTCGCCGGGACAGGGAACTTACAATGAGCAGTTCTTC
cdr3_aa: CSSPGQGTYNEQFF

d_call: TRBD1
j_call: TRBJ2-2
v_call: TRBV6-2/TRBV6-3
clone_size: .
cdr3_nt: TGTGCCAGCAGCGACAGGGTAGGGGAGCTGTTTTTT
cdr3_aa: CASSDRVGELFF

d_call: .
j_call: TRBJ2-7
v_call: TRBV29-1
clone_size: few
cdr3_nt: TGCAGCGTTCCGAGTACTGAGTCCTACGAGCAGTACTTC
cdr3_aa: CSVPSTESYEQYF

d_call: TRBD2
j_call: TRBJ2-2
v_call: TRBV29-1
clone_size: few
cdr3_nt: TGCAGCGTCCCAAGCGGGAGGGCTCCCGGGGAGCTGTTTTTT
cdr3_aa: CSVPSGRAPGELFF

d_call: .
j_call: TRBJ2-1
v_call: TRBV20-1
clone_size: few
cdr3_nt: TGCAGTGTTGGACACTCCTACAATGAGCAGTTCTTC
cdr3_aa: CSVGHSYNEQFF

d_call: .
j_call: TRBJ2-7
v_call: TRBV5-6
clone_size: .
cdr3_nt: TGTGCCAGCAGCTTCGCCGATCCGGGGCAGGAGCAGTACTTC
cdr3_aa: CASSFADPGQEQYF

d_call: .
j_call: TRBJ2-4
v_call: TRBV7-2
clone_size: .
cdr3_nt: TGTGCCAGCAGCCAACCCTTTGGGCGGGTCAGAAACATTCAGTACTTC
cdr3_aa: CASSQPFGRVRNIQYF

d_call: .
j_call: TRBJ2-3
v_call: TRBV7-9
clone_size: few
cdr3_nt: TGTGCCAGCAGCTTAAATCTCGATACGCAGTATTTT
cdr3_aa: CASSLNLDTQYF

d_call: .
j_call: TRBJ2-3
v_call: TRBV7-2
clone_size: .
cdr3_nt: TGTGCCAGCAGCCTTCCCCGACAGGCAGATACGCAGTATTTT
cdr3_aa: CASSLPRQADTQYF

d_call: .
j_call: TRBJ2-7
v_call: TRBV29-1
clone_size: .
cdr3_nt: TGCAGCGTACAACTCGGCTACGAGCAGTACTTC
cdr3_aa: CSVQLGYEQYF

d_call: .
j_call: TRBJ2-5
v_call: TRBV25-1
clone_size: .
cdr3_nt: TGTGCCAGCAGGTGGGGAGGGGGAGAGACCCAGTACTTC
cdr3_aa: CASRWGGGETQYF

d_call: .
j_call: TRBJ1-1
v_call: TRBV20-1
clone_size: .
cdr3_nt: TGCAGTGCTCGCCCGACCACTTCGACTGGAGCTTTCTTT
cdr3_aa: CSARPTTSTGAFF

d_call: .
j_call: TRBJ2-1
v_call: TRBV28
clone_size: many
cdr3_nt: TGTGCCAGCAGAGTAGTGGGGCGCGGAGATGAGCAGTTCTTC
cdr3_aa: CASRVVGRGDEQFF

d_call: .
j_call: TRBJ2-3
v_call: TRBV11-2
clone_size: few
cdr3_nt: TGTGCCAGCAGCTTACTCACTTCAGATACGCAGTATTTT
cdr3_aa: CASSLLTSDTQYF

d_call: TRBD2
j_call: TRBJ2-1
v_call: TRBV7-2
clone_size: .
cdr3_nt: TGTGCCAGCAGCTTTTCAATTTGGCTAGCGGGAGGGCTGGTCTTC
cdr3_aa: CASSFSIWLAGGLVF

d_call: .
j_call: TRBJ2-1
v_call: TRBV27
clone_size: .
cdr3_nt: TGTGCCAGCAGTTTTAAGGTTTATGGCGGGAAGGATGTGGGGCAGTTCTTC
cdr3_aa: CASSFKVYGGKDVGQFF

d_call: TRBD1
j_call: TRBJ2-5
v_call: TRBV28
clone_size: .
cdr3_nt: TGTGCCAGCAGTTTATATCAGGGGGCTGGGGAGACCCAGTACTTC
cdr3_aa: CASSLYQGAGETQYF

d_call: TRBD1
j_call: TRBJ2-7
v_call: TRBV5-1
clone_size: many
cdr3_nt: TGCGCCAGCAGCTTGGTGAGAGGACAGGGAAACGAGCAGTACTTC
cdr3_aa: CASSLVRGQGNEQYF

d_call: TRBD2
j_call: TRBJ2-3
v_call: TRBV6-2/TRBV6-3
clone_size: .
cdr3_nt: TGTGCCAGCAGTTACCTTCGGGGGGCTAGCGGGAGGCCCGAAGTAACAGATACGCAGTATTTT
cdr3_aa: CASSYLRGASGRPEVTDTQYF

d_call: TRBD2
j_call: TRBJ2-1
v_call: TRBV7-2
clone_size: many
cdr3_nt: TGTGCCAGCAGCTTAAGCGGCGGGAGGGCCTCGAATGAGCAGTTCTTC
cdr3_aa: CASSLSGGRASNEQFF

d_call: TRBD2
j_call: TRBJ2-1
v_call: TRBV6-4
clone_size: many
cdr3_nt: TGTGCCAGCAGTTCCGGGACTAGCAGCTACAATGAGCAGTTCTTC
cdr3_aa: CASSSGTSSYNEQFF

d_call: .
j_call: TRBJ2-1
v_call: TRBV5-1
clone_size: few
cdr3_nt: TGCGCCAGCAGGTATTACGGACAGCCAAACAATGAGCAGTTCTTC
cdr3_aa: CASRYYGQPNNEQFF

d_call: TRBD2
j_call: TRBJ2-1
v_call: TRBV28
clone_size: .
cdr3_nt: TGTGCCAGCATTCGACTAGCGGGAATGGGACTATATGAGCAGTTCTTC
cdr3_aa: CASIRLAGMGLYEQFF

d_call: TRBD2
j_call: TRBJ2-3
v_call: TRBV2
clone_size: few
cdr3_nt: TGTGCCAGCAGCGCCGCTAGCGGGAGGCCAGATACGCAGTATTTT
cdr3_aa: CASSAASGRPDTQYF

d_call: TRBD1
j_call: TRBJ2-7
v_call: TRBV25-1
clone_size: .
cdr3_nt: TGTGCCAGCAGTGAAAGACAGGGGGTTCCCTACGAGCAGTACTTC
cdr3_aa: CASSERQGVPYEQYF

d_call: .
j_call: TRBJ1-3
v_call: TRBV9
clone_size: few
cdr3_nt: TGTGCCAGCAGCGGAATCCAAGAGAACACCATATATTTT
cdr3_aa: CASSGIQENTIYF

d_call: TRBD1
j_call: TRBJ2-5
v_call: TRBV5-1
clone_size: once
cdr3_nt: TGCGCCAGCAGCTTCAACAGGGGCAGTCAGACCCAGTACTTC
cdr3_aa: CASSFNRGSQTQYF

d_call: .
j_call: TRBJ1-1
v_call: TRBV3-1
clone_size: few
cdr3_nt: TGTGCCAGCAGCCAAGCTTCAGGAGCTTTCTTT
cdr3_aa: CASSQASGAFF

d_call: TRBD2
j_call: TRBJ2-1
v_call: TRBV20-1
clone_size: .
cdr3_nt: TGCAGCGCCCCTCTTGTAGCGGGAGGCGGGGGAACCTACAATGAGCAGTTCTTC
cdr3_aa: CSAPLVAGGGGTYNEQFF

d_call: .
j_call: TRBJ2-7
v_call: TRBV2
clone_size: .
cdr3_nt: TGTGCCAGCAGTGGCCGGAACACTAACGAGCAGTACTTC
cdr3_aa: CASSGRNTNEQYF

d_call: .
j_call: TRBJ1-5
v_call: TRBV12-3/TRBV12-4
clone_size: .
cdr3_nt: TGTGCCAGCAGTTTAAGTGGACCAGGGCGCCAGCCCCAGCATTTT
cdr3_aa: CASSLSGPGRQPQHF